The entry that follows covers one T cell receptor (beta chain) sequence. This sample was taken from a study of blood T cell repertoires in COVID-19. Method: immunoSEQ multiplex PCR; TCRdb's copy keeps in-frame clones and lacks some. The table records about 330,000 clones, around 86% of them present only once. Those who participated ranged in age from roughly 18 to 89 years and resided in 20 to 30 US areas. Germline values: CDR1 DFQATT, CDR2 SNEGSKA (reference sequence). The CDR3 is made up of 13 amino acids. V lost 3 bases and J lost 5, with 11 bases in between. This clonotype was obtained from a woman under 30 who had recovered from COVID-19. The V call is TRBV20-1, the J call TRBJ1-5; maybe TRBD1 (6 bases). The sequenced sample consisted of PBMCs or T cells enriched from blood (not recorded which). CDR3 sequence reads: CSASPGVDQPQHF. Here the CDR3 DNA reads TGCAGTGCTAGTCCAGGGGTAGATCAGCCCCAGCATTTT.